Following are 26 T cell receptor beta chains from one sample sequenced in a study of cytomegalovirus exposure and HLA in healthy donors (dated by TCRdb to the late 2010s). Library generation was performed with the immunoSEQ multiplex PCR assay. TCRdb provides this immuneACCESS table in a form limited to in-frame rearrangements. Some clones are lacking; in checked studies, under half of them reflect an unresolved V gene, and why the rest are absent is not known. The sample has just under 75,000 clones on record, 85% to 95% of them singletons. The top ten clones comprise about 3.5% of the sample. The source material was PBMCs. The receptor set was obtained from a woman aged 18-30 years in good health and CMV-seropositive.

The genes are TRBV6-1 and TRBJ2-3; possible D gene TRBD1, 6 bases. The germline CDR1 and CDR2 sequences are MNHNS and SASEGT. The CDR3 covers 13 residues. Trimming removed 3 bases from V and 8 bases from J, with 12 bases in between. This CDR3 reads CASSDRGVSTQYF. The CDR3 DNA is TGTGCCAGCAGTGACAGGGGTGTGAGTACGCAGTATTTT.

The V call is TRBV27, the J call TRBJ2-7; 7 positions match TRBD1. Per germline, CDR1 MNHEY and CDR2 SMNVEV (reference sequence). CDR3 size: 15 residues. J gave up 3 bases and V 5 bases, and 10 bases lay outside the gene matches. The CDR3: CASSTRDSIRYEQYF. In nucleotides, the CDR3 is TGTGCCAGCAGTACACGGGACAGTATTCGCTACGAGCAGTACTTC.

V and J are TRBV18 and TRBJ2-1, with D perhaps matching TRBD1 (5 bases). The V and J ends lost 3 bases and 4 bases respectively, with 13 bases between them. The CDR3 sequence is 15 residues long. Germline CDR1 is KGHSH and CDR2 is LQKENI. CDR3 region: CASSPRTTNYNEQFF. CDR3 DNA sequence: TGTGCCAGCTCACCCCGGACAACGAATTACAATGAGCAGTTCTTC.

The chain combines TRBV28 with TRBJ1-5; 7 bases fit TRBD1. The CDR3 loop spans 16 amino acids. Trimming cost V 6 bases and J 0 bases; bases outside gene matches: 8. Germline assignment: CDR1 MDHEN and CDR2 SYDVKM. The CDR3 loop is CASRFGTDSSNQPQHF. CDR3 sequence (DNA): TGTGCCAGCAGATTTGGGACAGACTCTAGCAATCAGCCCCAGCATTTT.

This clone was observed a single time. The J gene is TRBJ2-5, the V gene TRBV7-9; 10 bases match TRBD1. The CDR3 length is 19 residues. Germline lookup yields CDR1 SEHNR and CDR2 FQNEAQ (reference sequence). V dropped 5 bases and J dropped 2; count of bases not matched to a gene: 17. The CDR3 bases are TGTGCCAGCAGCGAGTTAACCGGGACAGGGGCCCTGTGGCAAGAGACCCAGTACTTC. It is translated as CASSELTGTGALWQETQYF.

The chain is built from TRBV28 and TRBJ1-5; 11 nucleotides line up with TRBD1. The CDR3 extends over 20 amino acids. Germline values: CDR1 MDHEN, CDR2 SYDVKM. The V and J ends lost 2 bases and 2 bases, in that order; junction bases with no gene match: 14. For the CDR3, the DNA is TGTGCCAGCAGTTTACATACCGGGACAGGGGGGGATATAGGCAATCAGCCCCAGCATTTT. Translated, it gives CASSLHTGTGGDIGNQPQHF.

V usage is TRBV7-8 and J usage is TRBJ2-1, with 13 bases aligning to TRBD2. Germline V CDR1 and CDR2: SGHVS, FQNEAQ. The CDR3 is 16 residues long. With 1 base clipped from V and 4 bases from J, the junction kept 1 base outside the gene matches. CDR3 sequence: CASSLVLAGGYNEQFF. CDR3 DNA: TGTGCCAGCAGCTTAGTACTAGCGGGAGGGTACAATGAGCAGTTCTTC.

V is TRBV10-1 and J is TRBJ2-3, with 9 bases matching TRBD1. V lost 1 base, J lost 1 base, and 3 bases stayed unmatched. Germline V lookup: CDR1 WNHNN, CDR2 SYGVQD (reference sequence). The CDR3 has 16 amino acids. DNA of the CDR3: TGCGCCAGCAGTGAGTTGGGACAGGGTCGCACAGATACGCAGTATTTT. It specifies CASSELGQGRTDTQYF.

The rearrangement uses TRBV28 and TRBJ1-5; 9 nucleotides line up with TRBD1. This CDR3 has 15 amino acids. V shed 6 bases and J 3 bases; nucleotides not matched to a gene: 6. Germline lookup yields CDR1 MDHEN and CDR2 SYDVKM. The CDR3 loop reads CASSPGTGYNQPQHF. In nucleotides, the CDR3 is TGTGCCAGCAGCCCTGGGACAGGGTACAATCAGCCCCAGCATTTT.

The V and J genes are TRBV5-1 and TRBJ1-2; 7 bases align to TRBD1. The germline gives CDR1 SGHRS, CDR2 YFSETQ. V trimming: 6 bases; J trimming: 0 bases; junction bases outside the gene matches: 14. The CDR3 has 17 residues. This chain's CDR3 is CASTRTGPWRPNYGYTF. CDR3 nucleotides: TGCGCCAGCACCCGGACAGGTCCTTGGAGGCCTAACTATGGCTACACCTTC.

The chain recombines TRBV18 with TRBJ1-3; 9 positions match TRBD1. After removal of 4 bases from V and 0 bases from J, the junction contained 1 base not matched to a gene. Germline CDR1 is KGHSH and CDR2 is LQKENI. The CDR3 spans 15 residues. CDR3 bases: TGTGCCAGCTCACGGGACAGGGCCTCTGGAAACACCATATATTTT. Translating gives CASSRDRASGNTIYF.

The genes are TRBV30 and TRBJ2-7; D is perhaps TRBD2 (5 bases). V was pared by 0 bases and J by 2 bases, with 8 bases between. Germline values: CDR1 GTSNPN, CDR2 SVGIG (reference sequence). The CDR3 runs to 13 residues. CDR3 in amino acids: CAWSVSGTYEQYF. DNA for the CDR3: TGTGCCTGGAGTGTTTCGGGAACCTACGAGCAGTACTTC.

The gene calls are TRBV10-3 and TRBJ2-1, with 9 bases identical to TRBD2. Germline-derived CDR1 and CDR2 are ENHRY and SYGVKD. The CDR3 contains 14 residues. J lost 9 bases, V lost 2 bases, and 5 bases had no gene match. The CDR3 loop reads CAISELAGTSEQFF. The CDR3 region has the DNA TGTGCCATCAGTGAGCTAGCGGGGACGAGTGAGCAGTTCTTC.

This CDR3 reads CASSRYAGELFF. The CDR3 nucleotides are TGTGCCAGCAGCCGCTATGCCGGGGAGCTGTTTTTT. V usage is TRBV6-5 and J usage is TRBJ2-2; D is unresolved. Germline CDR1 is MNHEY and CDR2 is SVGAGI. V was clipped by 6 bases and J by 6 bases, with 8 bases between them. This CDR3 has 12 residues.

The chain joins TRBV11-2 to TRBJ2-1; D gene uncertain. V shed 3 bases and J shed 0 bases, with 9 bases lying between them. CDR1 is SGHAT and CDR2 is FQNNGV in the germline V gene. This CDR3 has 15 amino acids. CDR3 sequence reads: CASSFLTSSYNEQFF. In nucleotides, the CDR3 is TGTGCCAGCAGCTTCCTTACGAGCTCCTACAATGAGCAGTTCTTC.

V is TRBV6-5 and J is TRBJ2-7; 7 bases agree with TRBD1. Trimming at V came to 6 bases and at J to 0 bases, leaving 5 bases not matched to a gene. The CDR3 extends over 14 amino acids. Germline V gives CDR1 MNHEY, CDR2 SVGAGI. The CDR3 sequence is CASRTGTVSYEQYF. CDR3 sequence (DNA): TGTGCCAGCAGAACCGGGACAGTCTCCTACGAGCAGTACTTC.

The chain recombines TRBV28 with TRBJ1-6; D perhaps matches TRBD1 (5 bases). CDR1 MDHEN and CDR2 SYDVKM come from the germline V gene. The germline V and J ends were trimmed by 1 base and 0 bases, with 10 bases remaining between them. This CDR3 is 17 amino acids long. CDR3: CASSLFQGRSYNSPLHF. The CDR3 nucleotides are TGTGCCAGCAGTTTATTTCAGGGTCGCTCCTATAATTCACCCCTCCACTTT.

The V and J genes are TRBV7-6 and TRBJ1-5; TRBD1 agrees at 8 bases. Looked up from germline, CDR1 is SGHVS and CDR2 is FNYEAQ. V was pared by 5 bases and J by 3 bases, with 15 bases of the junction left unmatched. The CDR3 is 18 residues long. CDR3: CASSLDPPGTGYNQPQHF. CDR3 nucleotides: TGTGCCAGCAGCCTAGACCCACCCGGGACAGGCTACAATCAGCCCCAGCATTTT.

The rearrangement links TRBV6-1 to TRBJ2-3, with a tentative D call TRBD1 (5 bases). V was pared by 2 bases and J by 0 bases, with 15 bases between. Per germline, CDR1 MNHNS and CDR2 SASEGT. The CDR3 extends over 17 amino acids. DNA for the CDR3: TGTGCCAGCAGTGAACCGGGTTTGGGGCAGAGCACAGATACGCAGTATTTT. Its translation: CASSEPGLGQSTDTQYF.

The rearrangement uses TRBV27 and TRBJ2-5, with D tentatively TRBD2 (5 bases). V dropped 8 bases and J dropped 5 bases, with 18 bases sitting between them. CDR3 length equals 14 residues. Germline CDR1 and CDR2: MNHEY and SMNVEV (reference sequence). CDR3 sequence (DNA): TGTGCCAGCGGACCGGTGGCCCGGAGGGAGACCCAGTACTTC. Translating it yields CASGPVARRETQYF.

The chain uses TRBV4-1 and TRBJ1-1, with D possibly TRBD1 on 5 matching bases. The germline V gene encodes CDR1 MGHRA and CDR2 YSYEKL. CDR3 length equals 17 residues. V gave up 2 bases and J gave up 0 bases, with 16 bases separating them. The CDR3 sequence: CASSQFWSGEMNTEAFF. The CDR3 nucleotides are TGCGCCAGCAGCCAATTTTGGTCGGGGGAAATGAACACTGAAGCTTTCTTT.

This clone occurred once. The chain combines TRBV7-9 with TRBJ2-7; D is possibly TRBD2 (6 bases). This CDR3 is 17 amino acids long. Germline V gene sequence: CDR1 SEHNR, CDR2 FQNEAQ (reference sequence). The V end was cut by 0 bases, the J end by 3 bases, with 18 bases between. CDR3 DNA: TGTGCCAGCAGCTTAGCGGAGTGGCGGGGAACGGACTACGAGCAGTACTTC. This codes for CASSLAEWRGTDYEQYF.

The J gene is TRBJ1-1, the V gene TRBV7-9; D is perhaps TRBD1 (6 bases). CDR1 is SEHNR and CDR2 is FQNEAQ in the germline V gene (reference sequence). CDR3 length: 16 amino acids. V dropped 1 base and J dropped 4 bases, with 16 bases sitting between them. The CDR3: CASSLVVGGLGTEAFF. Here the CDR3 DNA reads TGTGCCAGCAGCTTAGTCGTGGGGGGGCTCGGCACTGAAGCTTTCTTT.

The CDR3 bases are TGTGCCAGCAGCCTCGGGACTAGCGGGAGGTCTAACAATGAGCAGTTCTTC. Encoded protein: CASSLGTSGRSNNEQFF. V usage is TRBV11-2 and J usage is TRBJ2-1; TRBD2 matches at 15 bases. Germline V gene lookup returns CDR1 SGHAT and CDR2 FQNNGV. The CDR3 extends over 17 amino acids. The ends lost 5 bases at V and 5 bases at J; junction bases unmatched: 7.

This rearrangement joins TRBV7-9 to TRBJ2-1; 8 bases agree with TRBD1. Trimming removed 4 bases from V and 0 bases from J; junction bases left unmatched: 8. The CDR3 runs 17 residues. Per germline, CDR1 SEHNR and CDR2 FQNEAQ (reference sequence). The CDR3 bases are TGTGCCAGCAGCTCTCTTTGGGACAGGAGCTCCTACAATGAGCAGTTCTTC. Encoded protein: CASSSLWDRSSYNEQFF.

The genes are TRBV9 and TRBJ2-1, with 8 bases fitting TRBD1. The germline CDR1 and CDR2 sequences are SGDLS and YYNGEE. J was trimmed by 2 bases and V by 2 bases; bases with no gene match: 9. CDR3 length equals 17 residues. The CDR3 bases are TGTGCCAGCAGCGTGTCCTCAGGGGGCGGTACCTACAATGAGCAGTTCTTC. Amino acids: CASSVSSGGGTYNEQFF.